These T cell receptor beta chains were read from a single sample in a study of shared clonotypes between healthy human individuals. Libraries were prepared by immunoSEQ multiplex PCR; TCRdb keeps only in-frame clonotypes and omits some of them. Of some 2,100,000 clones listed, under 95% are singletons. The sample comprised naive CD8+ T cells from PBMCs. These receptors originate from a man in his late teens or twenties in good health. Some clones in this sample may be carry-over from other donors' samples. Both conserved end residues are part of each CDR3. The order of the fields is V gene, D gene, J gene, clone size, CDR3 protein, CDR3 DNA. A D gene is named only where the DNA matches it firmly. A row's size may be missing; if present it is once, few, many or a size class.

TRBV9	NA	TRBJ2-7	NA	CASSRATIPYEQYF	TGTGCCAGCAGCAGAGCGACTATTCCGTACGAGCAGTACTTC
TRBV5-5	TRBD1	TRBJ2-7	NA	CASSLDGTEVFEQYF	TGTGCCAGCAGCTTGGACGGGACAGAAGTCTTCGAGCAGTACTTC
TRBV5-4	NA	TRBJ2-7	NA	CASSGSPGSYEQYF	TGTGCCAGCAGCGGTTCCCCAGGAAGCTACGAGCAGTACTTC
TRBV5-6	NA	TRBJ1-3	few	CASSLGGGNTIYF	TGTGCCAGCAGCTTGGGGGGTGGAAACACCATATATTTT
TRBV9	NA	TRBJ1-2	NA	CASSAELNGANYGYTF	TGTGCCAGCAGCGCGGAACTAAATGGGGCTAACTATGGCTACACCTTC
TRBV7-6	TRBD1	TRBJ1-2	NA	CASSLVLGQGAEGYTF	TGTGCCAGCAGCTTAGTCCTTGGACAGGGGGCGGAGGGCTACACCTTC
TRBV27	TRBD1	TRBJ2-2	NA	CASSLRGTGELFF	TGTGCCAGCAGTCTCAGGGGGACCGGGGAGCTGTTTTTT
TRBV6-1	NA	TRBJ2-1	once	CASSAANSYNEQFF	TGTGCCAGCAGCGCGGCGAATTCCTACAATGAGCAGTTCTTC
TRBV15	TRBD1	TRBJ2-7	NA	CATSRGGQGYEQYF	TGTGCCACCAGCAGAGGGGGACAGGGGTACGAGCAGTACTTC
TRBV27	TRBD2	TRBJ2-1	NA	CASGTLAGGWNEQFF	TGTGCCAGCGGGACGCTAGCGGGAGGATGGAATGAGCAGTTCTTC
TRBV4-1	NA	TRBJ2-3	NA	CASSPGGRGTDTQYF	TGCGCCAGCAGCCCGGGTGGCAGGGGAACAGATACGCAGTATTTT
TRBV20-1	NA	TRBJ1-1	NA	CSARLYTEAFF	TGCAGTGCGCGGCTATACACTGAAGCTTTCTTT
TRBV15	NA	TRBJ2-1	NA	CATSSPIPLRREGNEQFF	TGTGCCACCAGCAGTCCTATTCCCCTCCGTAGGGAAGGCAATGAGCAGTTCTTC
TRBV28	NA	TRBJ1-1	NA	CASSFRGGQDF	TGTGCCAGCAGTTTTAGAGGCGGGCAGGACTTT
TRBV29-1	TRBD1	TRBJ2-7	NA	CSVGDRGQYEQYF	TGCAGCGTTGGGGACAGGGGGCAATACGAGCAGTACTTC
TRBV7-9	NA	TRBJ2-7	NA	CASSVRETGPEQYF	TGTGCCAGCAGCGTCCGAGAAACAGGGCCCGAGCAGTACTTC
TRBV27	TRBD2	TRBJ2-7	NA	CASSFSRTSSEQYF	TGTGCCAGCAGTTTCTCGAGGACTAGTAGCGAGCAGTACTTC
TRBV7-8	NA	TRBJ1-1	few	CASSSGQTLNTEAFF	TGTGCCAGCAGCTCCGGACAGACTCTGAACACTGAAGCTTTCTTT
TRBV7-9	NA	TRBJ1-4	NA	CASSSRRASDEKLFF	TGTGCCAGCAGCTCTCGCCGGGCCTCCGATGAAAAACTGTTTTTT
TRBV30	NA	TRBJ2-3	NA	CAWSVGSTDTQYF	TGTGCCTGGAGTGTAGGGAGCACAGATACGCAGTATTTT
TRBV11-3	NA	TRBJ2-2	NA	CASSSRQSANTGELFF	TGTGCCAGCAGCTCAAGACAGTCCGCGAACACCGGGGAGCTGTTTTTT
TRBV7-9	TRBD2	TRBJ2-2	NA	CASTYGLAGGVGELFF	TGTGCCAGCACCTACGGGCTAGCGGGAGGAGTTGGGGAGCTGTTTTTT
TRBV5-5	NA	TRBJ2-7	once	CASSPFVSRGEQYF	TGTGCCAGCAGCCCCTTCGTCTCCCGCGGGGAGCAGTACTTC
TRBV11-2	TRBD2	TRBJ2-3	NA	CASSLGVITGGSTDTQYF	TGTGCCAGCAGCTTAGGGGTGATAACGGGAGGGAGCACAGATACGCAGTATTTT
TRBV5-1	TRBD1	TRBJ2-3	NA	CASRPPDRGLDTQYF	TGCGCCAGCAGGCCACCGGACAGGGGGCTGGATACGCAGTATTTT
TRBV4-1	NA	TRBJ1-5	NA	CASSQDPGRGNQPQHF	TGCGCCAGCAGCCAAGATCCGGGGCGGGGGAATCAGCCCCAGCATTTT
TRBV14	NA	TRBJ2-5	NA	CASSQEKTAQETQYF	TGTGCCAGCAGCCAAGAAAAAACAGCACAAGAGACCCAGTACTTC
TRBV7-3	NA	TRBJ2-2	few	CASSVEGSSGGELFF	TGTGCCAGCAGCGTCGAAGGGAGTAGTGGCGGGGAGCTGTTTTTT
TRBV21-1	NA	TRBJ2-7	NA	CASSKFQAAGSSSYEQYF	TGTGCCAGCAGCAAGTTCCAGGCCGCGGGATCTAGCTCCTACGAGCAGTACTTC
TRBV6-5	NA	TRBJ2-7	NA	CASSSAYEQYF	TGTGCCAGCAGTTCAGCTTACGAGCAGTACTTC
TRBV28	TRBD1	TRBJ1-4	NA	CASRSPGQGNEKLFF	TGTGCCAGCAGGTCACCGGGACAGGGTAATGAAAAACTGTTTTTT
TRBV4-1	TRBD1	TRBJ2-7	NA	CASSHTGTEEQYF	TGCGCCAGCAGCCATACCGGGACAGAAGAGCAGTACTTC
TRBV6-1	TRBD1	TRBJ1-2	NA	CASSDDRDRAIYGYTF	TGTGCCAGCAGTGACGATCGGGACAGGGCCATTTATGGCTACACCTTC
TRBV4-3	NA	TRBJ2-3	NA	CASSASRVTSTDTQYF	TGCGCCAGCAGCGCCTCTCGGGTAACTAGCACAGATACGCAGTATTTT
TRBV11-2	NA	TRBJ2-5	NA	CASSVGTGVQVAQYF	TGTGCCAGCAGCGTCGGGACGGGGGTGCAAGTGGCCCAGTACTTC
TRBV5-6	NA	TRBJ2-5	NA	CASSSIQGMMETQYF	TGTGCCAGCAGCTCAATTCAGGGAATGATGGAGACCCAGTACTTC
TRBV7-7	TRBD1	TRBJ2-7	NA	CASSLGDRAAYEQYF	TGTGCCAGCAGCTTAGGGGACAGGGCCGCCTACGAGCAGTACTTC
TRBV10-3	NA	TRBJ2-5	NA	CASKSPAGETQYF	TGTGCCTCTAAGTCCCCAGCGGGAGAGACCCAGTACTTC
TRBV15	NA	TRBJ2-1	NA	CATTYSLQYNEQFF	TGTGCCACCACCTACAGCCTCCAGTACAATGAGCAGTTCTTC
TRBV4-1	TRBD1	TRBJ1-2	NA	CASSRDRDRGLYGYTF	TGCGCCAGCAGCCGAGACCGGGACAGGGGATTATATGGCTACACCTTC
TRBV27	TRBD2	TRBJ2-7	NA	CASSPYGGGPEQYF	TGTGCCAGCAGTCCTTATGGGGGGGGTCCCGAGCAGTACTTC
TRBV27	NA	TRBJ1-1	NA	CASSSMPPDRTEAFF	TGTGCCAGCAGTTCTATGCCTCCTGACAGGACGGAAGCTTTCTTT
TRBV6-1	NA	TRBJ2-3	NA	CASSDSYTQYF	TGTGCCAGCAGTGATTCTTATACGCAGTATTTT
TRBV27	TRBD1	TRBJ2-7	NA	CASSLQGAREQYF	TGTGCCAGCAGTTTACAGGGGGCCCGCGAGCAGTACTTC
TRBV5-1	TRBD1	TRBJ2-7	NA	CASSLAGQGVIYEQYF	TGCGCCAGCAGCTTGGCCGGACAGGGGGTTATCTACGAGCAGTACTTC